Sequencing of this T cell receptor beta chain was carried out in a study of T cell responses to AZD1222 COVID-19 vaccine. Notes on the study in general: Donors skewed white British and female; clonal diversity was possibly underestimated.

CDR1 is MDHEN, CDR2 SYDVKM, per germline. Trimming removed 7 bases from V and 8 bases from J, with 20 bases in between. This CDR3 is 14 amino acids long. Assay used: immunoSEQ multiplex PCR; TCRdb lists only in-frame clones, some missing. The data hold some 200,000 clones, with approximately 94% observed a single time. This clone showed up just once. The antigen remains unidentified. The V and J genes are TRBV28 and TRBJ1-2; tentatively, D is TRBD1 (5 bases). The input for sequencing was peripheral blood, taken on day 0 of MenACWY control vaccination. The clonotype comes from an adult in good health. The CDR3 DNA reads as TGTGCCAGCACTCTCAATCCCGGGTCAGGGGGCTACACCTTC. It codes for CASTLNPGSGGYTF.